This is a list of T cell receptor beta chains from one sample in a study of blood T cell repertoires in COVID-19. Sequenced by immunoSEQ multiplex PCR; TCRdb stores in-frame clones only, minus some. The sample carries some 45,000 clones, nearly 85% recorded once. The specimen was peripheral blood. Receptors originate from a man older than 75 in a cohort sampled during active COVID-19. Both conserved end residues are part of each CDR3. Each record gives: J gene, clone size, D gene, V gene, CDR3 protein, CDR3 DNA. A D gene is named only where the DNA matches it firmly. Clone size is not always given. Where it is, it says once, few, many or a class for expanded clones.

J: TRBJ2-5
size: NA
D: NA
V: TRBV10-3
CDR3: CAISEWAGSQETQYF
DNA: TGTGCCATCAGTGAGTGGGCAGGCTCCCAAGAGACCCAGTACTTC

J: TRBJ1-2
size: once
D: TRBD1
V: TRBV6-5
CDR3: CASSVTGVYGYTF
DNA: TGTGCCAGCAGCGTGACAGGGGTCTATGGCTACACCTTC

J: TRBJ2-7
size: NA
D: NA
V: TRBV28
CDR3: CASSLQGDEQYF
DNA: TGTGCCAGCAGTTTGCAGGGTGACGAGCAGTACTTC

J: TRBJ2-1
size: NA
D: TRBD2
V: TRBV30
CDR3: CAWRAGHWVGEQFF
DNA: TGTGCCTGGAGAGCGGGGCACTGGGTGGGTGAGCAGTTCTTC

J: TRBJ2-3
size: NA
D: TRBD2
V: TRBV10-3
CDR3: CAITPSGRALSTDTQYF
DNA: TGTGCCATCACTCCTAGCGGGAGGGCCCTGAGCACAGATACGCAGTATTTT

J: TRBJ2-7
size: NA
D: NA
V: TRBV27
CDR3: CASSPYLTRTYEQYF
DNA: TGTGCCAGCAGTCCCTACCTGACACGGACCTACGAGCAGTACTTC

J: TRBJ1-6
size: NA
D: NA
V: TRBV19
CDR3: CASSTPRGRTGNGNSPLHF
DNA: TGTGCCAGTAGTACACCGCGGGGACGGACCGGAAATGGTAATTCACCCCTCCACTTT

J: TRBJ1-3
size: NA
D: NA
V: TRBV11-2
CDR3: CASSGGYSGNTIYF
DNA: TGTGCCAGCAGCGGCGGATACTCTGGAAACACCATATATTTT

J: TRBJ2-5
size: NA
D: TRBD2
V: TRBV5-6
CDR3: CASSFLASGAETQYF
DNA: TGTGCCAGCAGCTTTCTGGCTAGCGGGGCTGAGACCCAGTACTTC

J: TRBJ1-4
size: NA
D: NA
V: TRBV25-1
CDR3: CASSEPAGATNEKLFF
DNA: TGTGCCAGCAGTGAGCCAGCAGGGGCGACTAATGAAAAACTGTTTTTT

J: TRBJ2-1
size: NA
D: NA
V: TRBV27
CDR3: CASSYSSYNEQFF
DNA: TGTGCCAGCAGCTATAGCTCCTACAATGAGCAGTTCTTC

J: TRBJ1-5
size: few
D: TRBD1
V: TRBV11-2
CDR3: CASSLRTGTVNQPQHF
DNA: TGTGCCAGCAGCCTCAGGACAGGGACGGTTAATCAGCCCCAGCATTTT

J: TRBJ2-3
size: once
D: TRBD2
V: TRBV18
CDR3: CASSRTSGGATTDTQYF
DNA: TGTGCCAGCTCACGGACTAGCGGGGGGGCAACCACAGATACGCAGTATTTT

J: TRBJ1-1
size: few
D: NA
V: TRBV6-1
CDR3: CASSDSNTEAFF
DNA: TGTGCCAGCAGTGACAGTAACACTGAAGCTTTCTTT

J: TRBJ2-1
size: NA
D: TRBD2
V: TRBV6-2/TRBV6-3
CDR3: CASRYSGGSYNEQFF
DNA: TGTGCCAGCAGATACTCGGGGGGTTCCTACAATGAGCAGTTCTTC

J: TRBJ1-1
size: NA
D: NA
V: TRBV30
CDR3: CAWSVDGGGTEAFF
DNA: TGTGCCTGGAGTGTAGACGGGGGTGGGACTGAAGCTTTCTTT

J: TRBJ1-4
size: NA
D: TRBD1
V: TRBV28
CDR3: CASISEAGGEKLFF
DNA: TGTGCCAGCATATCCGAGGCAGGGGGCGAAAAACTGTTTTTT

J: TRBJ2-1
size: NA
D: TRBD1
V: TRBV7-9
CDR3: CASSLGGQGYNEQFF
DNA: TGTGCCAGCAGCTTAGGCGGACAGGGGTACAATGAGCAGTTCTTC

J: TRBJ2-7
size: once
D: TRBD1
V: TRBV5-4
CDR3: CASSPDRGYEQYF
DNA: TGTGCCAGCAGCCCGGACAGGGGATACGAGCAGTACTTC

J: TRBJ2-7
size: NA
D: TRBD2
V: TRBV27
CDR3: CASSRKTSGGSYEQYF
DNA: TGTGCCAGCAGTCGAAAGACTAGCGGGGGTTCCTACGAGCAGTACTTC

J: TRBJ2-1
size: NA
D: NA
V: TRBV30
CDR3: CAWKRQRYNEQFF
DNA: TGTGCCTGGAAACGACAGCGCTACAATGAGCAGTTCTTC

J: TRBJ1-4
size: NA
D: NA
V: TRBV2
CDR3: CASTSQAATNEKLFF
DNA: TGTGCCAGCACCTCACAGGCTGCAACTAATGAAAAACTGTTTTTT

J: TRBJ2-7
size: few
D: TRBD1
V: TRBV19
CDR3: CASSPTGQGYEQYF
DNA: TGTGCCAGTAGTCCAACCGGACAGGGGTACGAGCAGTACTTC

J: TRBJ2-3
size: NA
D: NA
V: TRBV5-4
CDR3: CASSLGTGLGTDTQYF
DNA: TGTGCCAGCAGCTTGGGAACAGGTTTGGGCACAGATACGCAGTATTTT

J: TRBJ1-4
size: NA
D: NA
V: TRBV5-4
CDR3: CASSLGGATNEKLFF
DNA: TGTGCCAGCAGCTTGGGGGGAGCAACTAATGAAAAACTGTTTTTT

J: TRBJ1-2
size: NA
D: NA
V: TRBV5-6
CDR3: CASSLKSYGYTF
DNA: TGTGCCAGCAGCTTAAAGAGTTATGGCTACACCTTC

J: TRBJ1-4
size: NA
D: NA
V: TRBV7-3
CDR3: CASSHLTTGYLSINEKLFF
DNA: TGTGCCAGCAGCCATTTAACCACAGGGTATCTGTCGATAAATGAAAAACTGTTTTTT

J: TRBJ1-1
size: NA
D: NA
V: TRBV29-1
CDR3: CSVARARVNTEAFF
DNA: TGCAGCGTTGCGAGGGCCAGAGTGAACACTGAAGCTTTCTTT

J: TRBJ1-5
size: once
D: TRBD1
V: TRBV5-1
CDR3: CASSFQGGGNQPQHF
DNA: TGCGCCAGCAGCTTCCAGGGGGGTGGCAATCAGCCCCAGCATTTT

J: TRBJ2-2
size: NA
D: TRBD2
V: TRBV9
CDR3: CASTRTSRPNTGELFF
DNA: TGTGCCAGCACTAGGACTAGCCGACCGAACACCGGGGAGCTGTTTTTT

J: TRBJ1-6
size: few
D: NA
V: TRBV28
CDR3: CASRLWGLNSPLHF
DNA: TGTGCCAGCAGATTGTGGGGGCTTAATTCACCCCTCCACTTT

J: TRBJ1-2
size: NA
D: NA
V: TRBV20-1
CDR3: CSASTFGQTNYGYTF
DNA: TGCAGTGCTAGTACTTTTGGGCAAACTAACTATGGCTACACCTTC

J: TRBJ1-5
size: NA
D: NA
V: TRBV28
CDR3: CASSLAGRTSNQPQHF
DNA: TGTGCCAGCAGTTTAGCGGGACGGACTAGCAATCAGCCCCAGCATTTT

J: TRBJ2-6
size: NA
D: NA
V: TRBV6-5
CDR3: CASSYSWGAGANVLTF
DNA: TGTGCCAGCAGTTACTCGTGGGGGGCTGGGGCCAACGTCCTGACTTTC

J: TRBJ2-7
size: NA
D: NA
V: TRBV18
CDR3: CASSPPSGHLYEQYF
DNA: TGTGCCAGCTCACCACCGTCAGGACACCTCTACGAGCAGTACTTC

J: TRBJ2-3
size: NA
D: TRBD2
V: TRBV2
CDR3: CASSRLGWTSGLTDTQYF
DNA: TGTGCCAGCTCTCGTTTAGGGTGGACTAGCGGATTGACAGATACGCAGTATTTT